A selection of T cell receptor beta chains follows, all from one sample in a study of blood T cell repertoires in COVID-19. This table comes from immunoSEQ multiplex PCR, and its TCRdb copy is limited to in-frame clones, with some not included. This table holds about 170,000 clones, roughly 80% found once. Sequenced material: peripheral blood. These receptors originate from a human donor with acute or convalescent COVID-19. The donor label of this sample is uncertain. Each CDR3 is given with its conserved first and last residue. Fields, in order: clone size, D gene, J gene, V gene, CDR3 DNA, CDR3 protein. D genes are given only for firm matches. Clone size is shown for a subset of rows, as once, few, many or a class of expanded clone.

. | TRBD2 | TRBJ2-7 | TRBV6-4 | TGTGCCAGCAGTGTGGAGGCGGGAGGGAGCTACGAGCAGTACTTC | CASSVEAGGSYEQYF
. | TRBD2 | TRBJ2-7 | TRBV29-1 | TGCAGCGTTGAGGTAGCGGGCCCCTACGAGCAGTACTTC | CSVEVAGPYEQYF
once | . | TRBJ1-1 | TRBV30 | TGTGCCTGGAGCGTCGGGTCAATTGGCACTGAAGCTTTCTTT | CAWSVGSIGTEAFF
few | . | TRBJ2-4 | TRBV6-5 | TGTGCCAGCCGACAGGACCAAGCCAAAAACATTCAGTACTTC | CASRQDQAKNIQYF
. | . | TRBJ1-2 | TRBV6-5 | TGTGCCAGCAGTCCGGACAGCGTTTATGGCTACACCTTC | CASSPDSVYGYTF
. | TRBD1 | TRBJ2-3 | TRBV28 | TGTGCCAGCAGTTGGAGGACAGGGGATACGCAGTATTTT | CASSWRTGDTQYF
. | TRBD2 | TRBJ2-2 | TRBV7-3 | TGTGCCAGCAGCTTAAAAGCGGGGGGATATAAGTCCGGGGAGCTGTTTTTT | CASSLKAGGYKSGELFF
. | TRBD2 | TRBJ2-1 | TRBV6-1 | TGTGCCAGCAGTGTAGCGGGGGGATTGTACAATGAGCAGTTCTTC | CASSVAGGLYNEQFF
. | . | TRBJ2-5 | TRBV5-1 | TGCGCCAGCAGCTTAACTGAGACCCAGTACTTC | CASSLTETQYF
. | . | TRBJ1-5 | TRBV28 | TGTGCCAGCAGTCCCCTGGGCCTGGGGCCCCAGCATTTT | CASSPLGLGPQHF